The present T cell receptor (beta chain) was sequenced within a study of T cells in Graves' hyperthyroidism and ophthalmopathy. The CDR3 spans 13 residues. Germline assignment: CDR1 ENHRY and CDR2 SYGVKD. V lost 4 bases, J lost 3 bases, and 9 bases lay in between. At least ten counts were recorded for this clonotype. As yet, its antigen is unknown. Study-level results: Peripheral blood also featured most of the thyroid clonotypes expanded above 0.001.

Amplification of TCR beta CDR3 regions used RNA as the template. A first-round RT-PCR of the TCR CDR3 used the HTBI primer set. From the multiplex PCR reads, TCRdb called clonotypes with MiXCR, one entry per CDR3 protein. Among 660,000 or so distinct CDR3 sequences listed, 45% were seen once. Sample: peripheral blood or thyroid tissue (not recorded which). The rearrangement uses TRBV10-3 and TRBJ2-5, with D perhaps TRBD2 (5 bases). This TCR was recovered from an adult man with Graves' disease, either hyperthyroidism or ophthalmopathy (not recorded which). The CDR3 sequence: CAISVQEEETQYF. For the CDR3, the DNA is TGTGCCATCAGTGTGCAGGAGGAAGAGACCCAGTACTTC.